This is a list of T cell receptor beta chains from one sample in a study of blood T cell repertoires in COVID-19. The data were produced by immunoSEQ multiplex PCR, yet TCRdb's version contains in-frame clones alone and is incomplete. The sample has under 45,000 clones; 75% to 85% are singletons. The sequenced material came from peripheral blood. The receptors here all came from a man aged 80 or over with acute or convalescent COVID-19. The CDR3 runs from the conserved cysteine through the conserved F or W. Each record gives: clone size, J gene, V gene, D gene, CDR3 protein, CDR3 DNA. The D gene is left open where the match is weak. Expanded clones are given a class, and other clones once, few, many or no size at all.

clone size: -; J gene: TRBJ1-1; V gene: TRBV5-1; D gene: -; CDR3 protein: CASSLEQTGSEAFF; CDR3 DNA: TGCGCCAGCAGCTTGGAACAGACCGGCTCTGAAGCTTTCTTT
clone size: -; J gene: TRBJ2-7; V gene: TRBV9; D gene: -; CDR3 protein: CASSVISGGEQYF; CDR3 DNA: TGTGCCAGCAGCGTCATCTCTGGAGGCGAGCAGTACTTC
clone size: few; J gene: TRBJ1-2; V gene: TRBV7-6; D gene: -; CDR3 protein: CASSLQGLGYTF; CDR3 DNA: TGTGCCAGCAGCTTACAGGGATTGGGCTACACCTTC
clone size: -; J gene: TRBJ2-1; V gene: TRBV3-1/TRBV3-2; D gene: -; CDR3 protein: CASSQDPQGYNEQFF; CDR3 DNA: TGTGCCAGCAGCCAAGATCCGCAGGGTTACAATGAGCAGTTCTTC
clone size: -; J gene: TRBJ1-6; V gene: TRBV3-1/TRBV3-2; D gene: -; CDR3 protein: CASSQDWAGGNSPLHF; CDR3 DNA: TGTGCCAGCAGCCAAGATTGGGCAGGAGGTAATTCACCCCTCCACTTT
clone size: -; J gene: TRBJ2-7; V gene: TRBV6-1; D gene: -; CDR3 protein: CASSGMSRGSFYEQYF; CDR3 DNA: TGTGCCAGCAGTGGTATGTCTCGCGGGTCTTTCTACGAGCAGTACTTC
clone size: -; J gene: TRBJ2-7; V gene: TRBV6-1; D gene: -; CDR3 protein: CASSELETDYEQYF; CDR3 DNA: TGTGCCAGCAGTGAACTTGAGACAGACTACGAGCAGTACTTC
clone size: once; J gene: TRBJ2-3; V gene: TRBV3-1/TRBV3-2; D gene: -; CDR3 protein: CASSQASTDTQYF; CDR3 DNA: TGTGCCAGCAGCCAAGCTAGCACAGATACGCAGTATTTT
clone size: few; J gene: TRBJ2-1; V gene: TRBV5-1; D gene: -; CDR3 protein: CASSPDPDSANEQFF; CDR3 DNA: TGCGCCAGCAGCCCCGACCCGGACTCGGCTAATGAGCAGTTCTTC
clone size: -; J gene: TRBJ2-3; V gene: TRBV7-8; D gene: -; CDR3 protein: CASSQGGQIQYF; CDR3 DNA: TGTGCCAGCAGCCAGGGGGGACAGATCCAGTATTTT
clone size: -; J gene: TRBJ2-7; V gene: TRBV28; D gene: -; CDR3 protein: CASSLRRMSSYEQYF; CDR3 DNA: TGTGCCAGCAGTTTAAGGCGGATGAGCTCCTACGAGCAGTACTTC
clone size: few; J gene: TRBJ2-2; V gene: TRBV12-5; D gene: TRBD2; CDR3 protein: CASGTGGADTGELFF; CDR3 DNA: TGTGCTAGTGGCACCGGGGGGGCGGACACCGGGGAGCTGTTTTTT
clone size: -; J gene: TRBJ1-2; V gene: TRBV7-3; D gene: -; CDR3 protein: CASSSSGGNYGYTF; CDR3 DNA: TGTGCCAGCAGCTCGTCCGGGGGGAACTATGGCTACACCTTC
clone size: -; J gene: TRBJ1-2; V gene: TRBV6-5; D gene: -; CDR3 protein: CASSTGFYGYTF; CDR3 DNA: TGTGCCAGCTCGACAGGATTCTATGGCTACACCTTC